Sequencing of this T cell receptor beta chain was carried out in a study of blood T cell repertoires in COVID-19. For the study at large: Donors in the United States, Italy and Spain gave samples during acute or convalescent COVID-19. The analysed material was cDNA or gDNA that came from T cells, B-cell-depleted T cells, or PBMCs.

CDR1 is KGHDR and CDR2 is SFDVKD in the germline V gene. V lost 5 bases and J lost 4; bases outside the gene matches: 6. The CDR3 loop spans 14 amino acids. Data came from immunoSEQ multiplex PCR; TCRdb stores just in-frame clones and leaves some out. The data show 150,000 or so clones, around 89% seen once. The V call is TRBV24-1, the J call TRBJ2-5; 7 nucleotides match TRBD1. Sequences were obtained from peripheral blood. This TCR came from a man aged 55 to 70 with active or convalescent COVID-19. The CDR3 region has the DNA TGTGCCACCAGTGTATCGGACAGGTCAGAGACCCAGTACTTC. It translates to CATSVSDRSETQYF.